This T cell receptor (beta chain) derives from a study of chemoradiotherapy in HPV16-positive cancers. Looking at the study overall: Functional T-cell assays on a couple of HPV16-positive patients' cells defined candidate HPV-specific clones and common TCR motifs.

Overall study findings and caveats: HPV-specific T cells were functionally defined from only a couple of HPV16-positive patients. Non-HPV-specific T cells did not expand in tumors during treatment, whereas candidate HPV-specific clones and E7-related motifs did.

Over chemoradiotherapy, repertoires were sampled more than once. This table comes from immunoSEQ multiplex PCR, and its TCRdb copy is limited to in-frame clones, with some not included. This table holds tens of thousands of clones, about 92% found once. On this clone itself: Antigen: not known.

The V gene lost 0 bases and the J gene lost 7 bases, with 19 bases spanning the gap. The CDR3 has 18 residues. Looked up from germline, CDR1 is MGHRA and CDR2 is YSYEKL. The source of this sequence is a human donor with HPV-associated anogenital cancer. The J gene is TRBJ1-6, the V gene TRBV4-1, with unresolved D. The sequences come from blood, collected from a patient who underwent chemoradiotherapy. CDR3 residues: CASSQDDFPGQTNSPLHF. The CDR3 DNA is TGCGCCAGCAGCCAAGATGATTTCCCAGGTCAGACGAATTCACCCCTCCACTTT.